The present TCR beta chain was sequenced within a study of blood T cell repertoires in COVID-19. Overall study context: PBMCs, B-cell-depleted T cells, or T cells provided the cDNA or gDNA that made up the material.

Germline V gene lookup returns CDR1 MNHEY and CDR2 SVGAGI. V was pared by 11 bases and J by 12 bases, with 15 bases of the junction left unmatched. This CDR3 region has 13 residues. Study processing details: The assay estimated nucleated cells by amplifying reference gene primers. Only in-frame clones appear in the TCRdb table, and some are missing; sequencing was by immunoSEQ multiplex PCR. D and trimming were read from the DNA, whereas the V and J calls and clone size are those reported in that table. The sample lists about 330,000 clones; around nine tenths were seen once. The source material was peripheral blood. This receptor was taken from a woman in her forties or fifties with active or convalescent COVID-19. The J gene is TRBJ1-1, the V gene TRBV6-5, with 10 positions matching TRBD1. CDR3 coding DNA: TGTGCCGCCGCGGGACAGGGGCCACGTACGACTTTCTTT. Translating gives CAAAGQGPRTTFF.